The next 32 T cell receptor beta chains were all read from a single sample in a study of blood T cell repertoires in COVID-19. Libraries were prepared by immunoSEQ multiplex PCR; TCRdb keeps only in-frame clonotypes and omits some of them. Of some 200,000 clones listed, roughly 80% are singletons. What was sequenced was PBMCs or T cells enriched from blood (not recorded which). These receptors originate from a man between 40 and 49 years old who had recovered from COVID-19.

The chain combines TRBV3-1 (or the pseudogene TRBV3-2) with TRBJ1-1, with D unclear. The CDR3 contains 15 residues. Germline lookup yields CDR1 LGHDT and CDR2 YNNKEL (reference sequence). The V end lost 7 bases, the J end lost 2 bases, and 17 bases lay between the germline ends. In nucleotides, the CDR3 is TGTGCCAGCACTATAGGCGGGTTCAGTAACACTGAAGCTTTCTTT. Its translation is CASTIGGFSNTEAFF.

The CDR3 region has the DNA TGTGCCAGCTCACCCGGACAGCCCAATCAGCCCCAGCATTTT. The encoded protein is CASSPGQPNQPQHF. The chain combines TRBV18 with TRBJ1-5; a possible D gene is TRBD1 (6 bases). Germline V gene lookup returns CDR1 KGHSH and CDR2 LQKENI. Trimming pared 3 bases from V and 3 bases from J, leaving 9 bases between. The CDR3 spans 14 residues.

The chain employs TRBV6-1 and TRBJ1-4; D is undetermined. This CDR3 region has 17 residues. The V end was cut by 1 base, the J end by 3 bases, with 15 bases between. Germline loops: CDR1 MNHNS, CDR2 SASEGT. CDR3: CASSEERPMAANEKLFF. CDR3 bases: TGTGCCAGCAGTGAAGAGCGACCGATGGCAGCTAATGAAAAACTGTTTTTT.

V gene TRBV21-1 combines with J gene TRBJ2-3; TRBD2, the table's D call, was not compared with the DNA. TRBV21-1 is a documented pseudogene. The CDR3 is 13 amino acids. The CDR3: CASSTEFTDTQYF. The CDR3 DNA reads as TGTGCCAGCAGCACGGAGTTCACAGATACGCAGTATTTT.

The chain joins TRBV18 to TRBJ2-3; 9 bases align to TRBD2. CDR1 is KGHSH and CDR2 is LQKENI in the germline V gene. With 1 base clipped from V and 1 base from J, the junction kept 9 bases outside the gene matches. The CDR3 covers 18 residues. CDR3 loop: CASSPLRSGGLGTDTQYF. In DNA, the CDR3 is TGTGCCAGCTCACCACTTAGAAGCGGGGGGCTCGGCACAGATACGCAGTATTTT.

This chain links TRBV12-3 or TRBV12-4 with TRBJ2-1, with 7 bases identical to TRBD1. The CDR3 totals 13 residues. The ends lost 6 bases at V and 4 bases at J; junction bases unmatched: 3. The CDR3 region is CASRRTGYNEQFF. For the CDR3, the DNA is TGTGCCAGCAGGCGGACAGGATACAATGAGCAGTTCTTC.

The rearrangement uses TRBV5-8 and TRBJ2-7, with a weak D call TRBD2 (6 bases). CDR3 length: 13 residues. V lost 5 bases, J lost 4 bases, and 13 bases lay in between. Germline CDR1 and CDR2: SGHTS and YDEGEE. The CDR3 DNA reads TGTGCCAGCAGTTCAGATCTAGCGTACGAGCAGTACTTC. Translating gives CASSSDLAYEQYF.

The genes are TRBV30 and TRBJ1-6; 9 bases match TRBD1. This CDR3 has 13 amino acids. J was trimmed by 5 bases and V by 8 bases; bases with no gene match: 4. Germline-derived CDR1 and CDR2 are GTSNPN and SVGIG (reference sequence). The CDR3 spells CATRQGDNSPLHF. The CDR3 DNA reads as TGTGCCACCCGACAGGGGGATAATTCACCCCTCCACTTT. Filled out from reference TRBV30 and TRBJ1-6, the complete variable domain reads SQTIHQWPATLVQPVGSPLSLECTVEGTSNPNLYWYRQAAGRGLQLLFYSVGIGQISSEVPQNLSASRPQDRQFILSSKKLLLSDSGFYLCATRQGDNSPLHFGNGTRLTVT.

The rearrangement joins TRBV28 to TRBJ2-7; maybe TRBD1 (6 bases). Trimming shortened V by 6 bases and J by 0 bases, and 12 bases separated the two germline ends. The CDR3 is 14 residues long. CDR1 is MDHEN and CDR2 is SYDVKM in the germline V gene. The CDR3 protein is CASRTDRDSYEQYF. CDR3 in DNA: TGTGCCAGCAGAACGGACAGAGACTCCTACGAGCAGTACTTC.

This chain connects TRBV5-1 to TRBJ1-3; 7 bases fit TRBD1. This CDR3 contains 16 residues. Germline CDR1 SGHRS, CDR2 YFSETQ. V shed 2 bases and J 0 bases; nucleotides not matched to a gene: 5. This CDR3 reads CASSFGDRSSGNTIYF. The CDR3 region has the DNA TGCGCCAGCAGCTTCGGGGACAGAAGCTCTGGAAACACCATATATTTT.

This chain uses TRBV5-6 with TRBJ1-2; TRBD1 aligns across 7 bases. Germline V lookup: CDR1 SGHDT, CDR2 YYEEEE. The CDR3 contains 14 residues. J lost 2 bases, V lost 1 base, and 2 bases had no gene match. The CDR3 protein is CASSLTGANYGYTF. In nucleotides, the CDR3 is TGTGCCAGCAGCTTGACAGGGGCAAACTATGGCTACACCTTC.

The rearrangement links TRBV5-4 to TRBJ1-2; D possibly corresponds to TRBD1 (6 bases). The CDR3 loop spans 20 amino acids. The germline V gene encodes CDR1 SGHNT and CDR2 YYREEE (reference sequence). The ends were cut back, 5 bases at V and 3 bases at J, with 32 bases in the middle. The DNA of the CDR3 is TGTGCCAGCAGAACGCACCCTACCCGCACGGGTGGCAGGGGCCACTATGGCTACACCTTC. This gives the protein CASRTHPTRTGGRGHYGYTF.

The chain is built from TRBV11-2 and TRBJ2-5; TRBD1 matches 9 bases. The germline CDR1 and CDR2 sequences are SGHAT and FQNNGV. V lost 0 bases, J lost 12 bases, and 8 bases stayed unmatched. The CDR3 runs 14 residues. The CDR3 protein is CASSLEDRGDTEYF. The CDR3 coding sequence is TGTGCCAGCAGCTTAGAGGACAGGGGCGACACGGAGTACTTC. Using reference TRBV11-2 and TRBJ2-5 for the parts outside the CDR3, the full variable domain is EAGVAQSPRYKIIEKRQSVAFWCNPISGHATLYWYQQILGQGPKLLIQFQNNGVVDDSQLPKDRFSAERLKGVDSTLKIQPAKLEDSAVYLCASSLEDRGDTEYFGPGTRLLVL.

The chain joins TRBV24-1 to TRBJ2-7, with D uncertain. Trimming took off 3 bases at V and 3 bases at J, with 8 bases between the two ends. The CDR3 runs 13 residues. Germline V gene data show CDR1 as KGHDR and CDR2 as SFDVKD. The DNA of the CDR3 is TGTGCCACCAGTGATGAGAGAAGCTACGAGCAGTACTTC. This translates into CATSDERSYEQYF.

The rearrangement uses TRBV5-1 and TRBJ2-3; no reliable D call. The CDR3 is 12 residues long. V was shortened by 0 bases and J by 6 bases, with 5 bases between the two germline ends. Germline values: CDR1 SGHRS, CDR2 YFSETQ. In nucleotides, the CDR3 is TGCGCCAGCAGCTTGGCGTCGGATACGCAGTATTTT. This encodes CASSLASDTQYF.

This rearrangement joins TRBV5-1 to TRBJ2-7; 7 positions match TRBD1. CDR3 length equals 13 residues. The germline V gene has CDR1 SGHRS and CDR2 YFSETQ. After removal of 4 bases from V and 6 bases from J, the junction contained 7 bases not matched to a gene. CDR3 sequence reads: CASSAATGLEQYF. CDR3 in DNA: TGCGCCAGCAGCGCGGCGACAGGGCTCGAGCAGTACTTC.

This clone is a singleton in its sample. V and J are TRBV10-3 and TRBJ1-5; a weak D match, TRBD1 (5 bases). The germline V and J ends were trimmed by 4 bases and 1 base, with 5 bases remaining between them. The CDR3 consists of 13 residues. Germline CDR1 is ENHRY and CDR2 is SYGVKD. In nucleotides, the CDR3 is TGTGCCATCAGTGCAGGGAGCAATCAGCCCCAGCATTTT. It yields the protein CAISAGSNQPQHF.

CDR3 in DNA: TGTGCCAGCAGTTTGACTTCGAACACTGAAGCTTTCTTT. Its translation is CASSLTSNTEAFF. The V and J genes are TRBV6-5 and TRBJ1-1; D remains unclear. The CDR3 loop spans 13 amino acids. The V gene's germline CDR1 is MNHEY and CDR2 SVGAGI. V was clipped by 4 bases and J by 1 base, with 7 bases between them.

The chain is built from TRBV3-1 (or the pseudogene TRBV3-2) and TRBJ2-5; D is unclear. The CDR3 loop spans 13 amino acids. Trimming left V 4 bases short and J 6 bases short, with 12 bases between. The V gene's germline CDR1 is LGHDT and CDR2 YNNKEL (reference sequence). CDR3 residues: CASSPSLRKTQYF. In DNA, the CDR3 is TGTGCCAGCAGCCCCTCACTCCGAAAGACCCAGTACTTC.

This clone was detected once. The chain carries TRBV5-8 and TRBJ1-2, with D tentatively TRBD1 (5 bases). The CDR3 has 13 amino acids. The germline gives CDR1 SGHTS, CDR2 YDEGEE. V shed 4 bases and J shed 3 bases, with 10 bases lying between them. The CDR3 spells CASSPTDYYGYTF. The CDR3 DNA sequence: TGTGCCAGCAGCCCGACAGATTACTATGGCTACACCTTC.

J is TRBJ2-1 and V is TRBV24-1, with 14 nucleotides matching TRBD2. V was pared by 4 bases and J by 3 bases, with 4 bases of the junction left unmatched. The CDR3 covers 17 residues. From germline, CDR1 is KGHDR and CDR2 SFDVKD. CDR3 nucleotide sequence: TGTGCCACCAGTGAGCGACTAGCGGGGGGGCACTACAATGAGCAGTTCTTC. Amino acid sequence: CATSERLAGGHYNEQFF.

The chain is built from TRBV23-1 and TRBJ1-2; D gene ambiguous. TRBV23-1 is an ORF; its function is uncertain. Trimming removed 5 bases at V and 0 bases at J, with 7 bases between. This CDR3 has 13 amino acids. CDR3 protein: CASSCRSNYGYTF. CDR3 in DNA: TGCGCCAGCAGTTGTAGATCTAACTATGGCTACACCTTC.

This clone was detected only a few times. The V and J genes are TRBV11-2 and TRBJ1-4; perhaps TRBD1 as D (5 bases). Germline V CDR1 and CDR2: SGHAT, FQNNGV. With 1 base removed from V and 8 bases from J, the gap between germline ends came to 17 bases. The CDR3 covers 16 residues. The CDR3 loop reads CASSLGLAGLGEKLFF. The CDR3 region has the DNA TGTGCCAGCAGCTTAGGACTTGCAGGGCTAGGGGAAAAACTGTTTTTT.

The chain couples TRBV18 to TRBJ1-5; D is uncertain. The CDR3 spans 16 residues. CDR1 KGHSH and CDR2 LQKENI come from the germline V gene. With 9 bases removed from V and 0 bases from J, the gap between germline ends came to 18 bases. CDR3 DNA sequence: TGTGCCAGTTCCATCAGCGGACGGAATAGCAATCAGCCCCAGCATTTT. Encoded protein: CASSISGRNSNQPQHF.

The V and J genes are TRBV7-9 and TRBJ2-2; a weak D match, TRBD2 (5 bases). This CDR3 has 13 amino acids. Germline assignment: CDR1 SEHNR and CDR2 FQNEAQ (reference sequence). V lost 2 bases and J lost 6, with 7 bases in between. Written as DNA, the CDR3 is TGTGCCAGCAGCTTAATGGAGGCCGGGGAGCTGTTTTTT. Its translation: CASSLMEAGELFF. Supplemented by reference TRBV7-9 and TRBJ2-2, the full variable domain reads DTGVSQNPRHKITKRGQNVTFRCDPISEHNRLYWYRQTLGQGPEFLTYFQNEAQLEKSRLLSDRFSAERPKGSFSTLEIQRTEQGDSAMYLCASSLMEAGELFFGEGSRLTVL.

This chain links TRBV3-1 (or the pseudogene TRBV3-2) with TRBJ2-1, with 8 positions matching TRBD2. The CDR3 spans 15 residues. Germline V gene data show CDR1 as LGHDT and CDR2 as YNNKEL (reference sequence). V lost 1 base and J lost 6; bases outside the gene matches: 5. The CDR3 region has the DNA TGTGCCAGCAGCCAAGCACAACTAGCGGTCAATGAGCAGTTCTTC. Protein sequence: CASSQAQLAVNEQFF.

The chain uses TRBV5-1 and TRBJ1-6; maybe TRBD1 (6 bases). Germline CDR1 is SGHRS and CDR2 is YFSETQ. The CDR3 sequence is 13 residues long. Trimming left V 3 bases short and J 7 bases short, with 8 bases between. CDR3 in amino acids: CASSWTDNSPLHF. In DNA form, the CDR3 reads TGCGCCAGCAGCTGGACAGACAATTCACCCCTCCACTTT.

This chain uses TRBV15 with TRBJ1-3, with D possibly TRBD1 on 5 matching bases. V lost 3 bases and J lost 0, with 12 bases in between. The germline gives CDR1 LNHNV, CDR2 YYDKDF (reference sequence). The CDR3 consists of 16 residues. The CDR3 loop is CATSRDILSSGNTIYF. CDR3 DNA: TGTGCCACCAGCAGGGACATCTTGAGCTCTGGAAACACCATATATTTT.

The gene calls are TRBV6-5 and TRBJ1-2; 8 bases are shared with TRBD1. Germline lookup yields CDR1 MNHEY and CDR2 SVGAGI. Trimming removed 8 bases from V and 6 bases from J; junction bases left unmatched: 8. The CDR3 has 13 residues. The CDR3 DNA reads TGTGCCAGCGATACGACAGGGGCGGATGGCTACACCTTC. Translating it yields CASDTTGADGYTF.

The rearrangement uses TRBV3-1 (or the pseudogene TRBV3-2) and TRBJ1-5; the match to TRBD1 covers 7 bases. The ends lost 1 base at V and 7 bases at J; junction bases unmatched: 4. CDR1 and CDR2 (germline): LGHDT, YNNKEL (reference sequence). The CDR3 is made up of 14 amino acids. CDR3 DNA: TGTGCCAGCAGCCAAGGGACAGGAGGCCAGCCCCAGCATTTT. It yields the protein CASSQGTGGQPQHF.

V and J are TRBV5-6 and TRBJ1-3, with a tentative D call TRBD1 (5 bases). Trimming stripped 0 bases from V and 0 bases from J, with 13 bases between. In germline, CDR1 is SGHDT, CDR2 YYEEEE. The CDR3 has 17 amino acids. As DNA, the CDR3 is TGTGCCAGCAGCTTGGTTCGTCGGGGACTCTCTGGAAACACCATATATTTT. Its translation is CASSLVRRGLSGNTIYF. Based on the CDR3 plus reference TRBV5-6 and TRBJ1-3, the full variable domain is DAGVTQSPTHLIKTRGQQVTLRCSPKSGHDTVSWYQQALGQGPQFIFQYYEEEERQRGNFPDRFSGHQFPNYSSELNVNALLLGDSALYLCASSLVRRGLSGNTIYFGEGSWLTVV.

The CDR3 reads CASSQEYRVGNTIYF. The CDR3 bases are TGTGCCAGCAGCCAAGAGTACAGGGTAGGAAACACCATATATTTT. The chain uses TRBV3-1 (or the pseudogene TRBV3-2) and TRBJ1-3, with D possibly matching TRBD1 (6 bases). Germline loops: CDR1 LGHDT, CDR2 YNNKEL (reference sequence). The CDR3 contains 15 residues. Trimming cost V 0 bases and J 4 bases, with 10 bases left between them.